Below, 32 T cell receptor beta chains from the same sample are listed, as sequenced in a study of technical replicates of blood from a few donors. Sequencing used immunoSEQ multiplex PCR; TCRdb keeps in-frame clones, though not all of them. The sample includes fewer than 90,000 clones, roughly 90% of them seen just once. Sequencing used T cells isolated from PBMCs. These receptors were collected from a human donor in good health.

The chain uses TRBV28 and TRBJ2-2; 8 nucleotides agree with TRBD1. Looked up from germline, CDR1 is MDHEN and CDR2 is SYDVKM. CDR3 size: 17 residues. V gave up 6 bases and J gave up 2 bases; unmatched junction bases: 11. The DNA for the CDR3 is TGTGCCAGCAGGCCCCATGGGACAGGAAAAAACACCGGGGAGCTGTTTTTT. Its translation: CASRPHGTGKNTGELFF.

The chain combines TRBV6-5 with TRBJ1-2; possible D gene TRBD1, 5 bases. Germline V gene lookup returns CDR1 MNHEY and CDR2 SVGAGI. The ends were cut back, 4 bases at V and 8 bases at J, with 11 bases in the middle. This CDR3 has 12 amino acids. The CDR3 DNA is TGTGCCAGCAGTTTTGGACAAATGGGCTACACCTTC. This codes for CASSFGQMGYTF.

The V and J genes are TRBV6-5 and TRBJ1-5, with D maybe TRBD1 (6 bases). Germline V CDR1 and CDR2: MNHEY, SVGAGI. CDR3 length: 12 residues. V lost 6 bases, J lost 9 bases, and 12 bases lay in between. CDR3 loop: CASSPLGGPQHF. The DNA for the CDR3 is TGTGCCAGCAGCCCTCTAGGGGGGCCCCAGCATTTT.

CDR3 bases: TGTGCCAGCACGGGGTCCACTGAAGCTTTCTTT. Protein: CASTGSTEAFF. J is TRBJ1-1 and V is TRBV6-5; no clear D. V was cut by 7 bases and J by 4 bases, with 7 bases left in between. Germline V lookup: CDR1 MNHEY, CDR2 SVGAGI. The CDR3 is 11 residues long.

The V gene is TRBV9, the J gene TRBJ2-7; the D gene is possibly TRBD1 (6 bases). Germline assignment: CDR1 SGDLS and CDR2 YYNGEE. V lost 4 bases to trimming and J lost 3 bases, with 17 bases between them. The CDR3 extends over 15 amino acids. CDR3 in DNA: TGTGCCAGCAGCTATACAGGGAATCCCCTCTACGAGCAGTACTTC. It is translated as CASSYTGNPLYEQYF.

The gene calls are TRBV11-3 and TRBJ2-3, with 11 bases identical to TRBD2. Unmatched junction bases numbered 11, after V lost 0 bases and J lost 0 bases. Germline assignment: CDR1 SGHNT and CDR2 YENEEA. There are 20 residues in the CDR3. CDR3 sequence: CASSLDLRLAGGTSTDTQYF. Here the CDR3 DNA reads TGTGCCAGCAGCTTAGATCTAAGGCTAGCGGGAGGAACTAGCACAGATACGCAGTATTTT.

The CDR3 protein is CASSQGLGLYNEQFF. The CDR3 DNA sequence: TGCGCCAGCAGCCAGGGACTAGGCCTCTACAATGAGCAGTTCTTC. The chain has TRBV4-3 and TRBJ2-1; 8 bases line up with TRBD2. The germline CDR1 and CDR2 sequences are LGHNA and YSLEER. V lost 3 bases, J lost 3 bases, and 4 bases stayed unmatched. The CDR3 is 15 residues long.

The genes are TRBV30 and TRBJ1-4; TRBD1 might be the D (6 bases). CDR3 size: 15 residues. The germline V and J ends were trimmed by 0 bases and 6 bases, with 14 bases remaining between them. CDR1 is GTSNPN and CDR2 is SVGIG in the germline V gene (reference sequence). CDR3 sequence reads: CAWSVGAGAHEKLFF. CDR3 sequence (DNA): TGTGCCTGGAGTGTAGGGGCAGGGGCGCATGAAAAACTGTTTTTT.

The rearrangement joins TRBV5-4 to TRBJ1-3; TRBD1 is a possible D gene (5 bases). The length of the CDR3 is 17 residues. Trimming took 3 bases from V and 3 from J, leaving 19 bases between them. In germline, CDR1 is SGHNT, CDR2 YYREEE (reference sequence). CDR3: CASSSDPGLLFGNTIYF. CDR3 nucleotides: TGTGCCAGCAGCTCGGATCCGGGACTCCTCTTTGGAAACACCATATATTTT.

The table lists this clone with a count of one. This chain uses TRBV30 with TRBJ2-7; D is possibly TRBD2 (6 bases). The germline V and J ends were trimmed by 7 bases and 8 bases, with 21 bases remaining between them. Germline values: CDR1 GTSNPN, CDR2 SVGIG (reference sequence). The length of the CDR3 is 13 residues. DNA for the CDR3: TGTGCCTTCCGGGACTGGGGCCGGGTGAAGCAGTACTTC. Its protein product is CAFRDWGRVKQYF.

V gene TRBV4-1 combines with J gene TRBJ2-2; D gene ambiguous. Per the germline V gene, CDR1 is MGHRA and CDR2 is YSYEKL. The ends were cut back, 1 base at V and 2 bases at J, with 5 bases in the middle. The CDR3 has 14 amino acids. The CDR3 DNA sequence: TGCGCCAGCAGCCAAGCCCTTAACACCGGGGAGCTGTTTTTT. Translated, it gives CASSQALNTGELFF.

The chain links TRBV6-5 to TRBJ2-2, with D possibly matching TRBD2 (6 bases). Germline CDR1 MNHEY, CDR2 SVGAGI. Trimming left V 1 base short and J 7 bases short, with 10 bases between. This CDR3 spans 14 amino acids. Written as DNA, the CDR3 is TGTGCCAGCAGTTACTTTAGGGGAGGCGGGGAGCTGTTTTTT. This sequence encodes CASSYFRGGGELFF.

The rearrangement links TRBV6-6 to TRBJ2-5; 8 positions match TRBD2. V was pared by 6 bases and J by 4 bases, with 4 bases of the junction left unmatched. Germline values: CDR1 MNHNY, CDR2 SVGAGI (reference sequence). This CDR3 spans 13 amino acids. CDR3 amino acids: CASSYREGETQYF. The CDR3, as DNA: TGTGCCAGCAGCTACCGGGAGGGAGAGACCCAGTACTTC.

For the CDR3, the DNA is TGTGCCAGCAGCGTAGAACAGGGGAAGACGCAGTACTTC. It is translated as CASSVEQGKTQYF. The chain carries TRBV9 and TRBJ2-7; 7 bases fit TRBD1. The CDR3 is made up of 13 amino acids. In germline, CDR1 is SGDLS, CDR2 YYNGEE. The V and J ends lost 0 bases and 9 bases, in that order; junction bases with no gene match: 6.

This clone has a handful of counts. The genes are TRBV10-3 and TRBJ1-2, with unresolved D. The CDR3 extends over 12 amino acids. Germline loops: CDR1 ENHRY, CDR2 SYGVKD. The V end lost 5 bases, the J end lost 4 bases, and 8 bases lay between the germline ends. The CDR3 sequence: CAISTEAYGYTF. CDR3 DNA: TGTGCCATCAGTACGGAGGCCTATGGCTACACCTTC.

This sequence joins TRBV28 and TRBJ1-3; tentative D call: TRBD1 (6 bases). Looked up from germline, CDR1 is MDHEN and CDR2 is SYDVKM. The CDR3 covers 18 residues. V lost 3 bases to trimming and J lost 3 bases, with 21 bases between them. CDR3 in amino acids: CASSFSSTGNVGGNTIYF. CDR3 nucleotide sequence: TGTGCCAGCAGTTTTAGCTCAACAGGGAATGTGGGTGGAAACACCATATATTTT.

This clone was seen a few times. Other DNA sequences of this sample code for an identical CDR3. V gene TRBV2 combines with J gene TRBJ1-2; no definite D call. Trimming stripped 3 bases from V and 4 bases from J, with 3 bases between. There are 11 residues in the CDR3. Per germline, CDR1 SNHLY and CDR2 FYNNEI. As DNA, the CDR3 is TGTGCCAGCAGTGACAGCTATGGCTACACCTTC. This sequence encodes CASSDSYGYTF.

The chain combines TRBV6-5 with TRBJ2-7; the match to TRBD1 covers 7 bases. The CDR3 loop spans 14 amino acids. From germline, CDR1 is MNHEY and CDR2 SVGAGI. After removal of 6 bases from V and 6 bases from J, the junction contained 11 bases not matched to a gene. CDR3 DNA: TGTGCCAGCAGACAAGACAGGGTGGGGTTCGAGCAGTACTTC. This codes for CASRQDRVGFEQYF.

This chain uses TRBV30 with TRBJ1-2; TRBD1 matches at 8 bases. The CDR3 contains 15 residues. CDR1 is GTSNPN, CDR2 SVGIG, per germline (reference sequence). V was clipped by 2 bases and J by 6 bases; unmatched bases: 11. CDR3 sequence reads: CAWSNKKQGVNGYTF. The CDR3 DNA reads TGTGCCTGGAGTAACAAAAAACAGGGGGTTAATGGCTACACCTTC.

J is TRBJ2-1 and V is TRBV11-2, with D possibly TRBD2 on 5 matching bases. CDR1 and CDR2 from the germline V gene are SGHAT and FQNNGV. The V end was cut by 1 base, the J end by 4 bases, with 5 bases between. This CDR3 has 13 amino acids. The CDR3 coding sequence is TGTGCCAGCAGCTTAGGACTATACAATGAGCAGTTCTTC. Encoded protein: CASSLGLYNEQFF.

The chain uses TRBV6-5 and TRBJ1-5, with 7 bases that match TRBD1. The CDR3 length is 14 residues. The V segment lost 4 bases and the J segment 5 bases; nucleotides outside the gene matches: 5. CDR1 and CDR2 from the germline V gene are MNHEY and SVGAGI. This chain's CDR3 is CASSFRQGYQPQHF. The CDR3 bases are TGTGCCAGCAGTTTTAGACAGGGTTATCAGCCCCAGCATTTT.

J is TRBJ1-1 and V is TRBV6-1; TRBD1 matches at 10 bases. Trimming cost V 7 bases and J 0 bases; bases outside gene matches: 11. The V gene's germline CDR1 is MNHNS and CDR2 SASEGT. The CDR3 contains 17 residues. The CDR3 reads CASNDRGRSPMNTEAFF. DNA for the CDR3: TGTGCCAGCAATGACAGGGGGCGAAGCCCAATGAACACTGAAGCTTTCTTT.

This chain uses TRBV6-5 with TRBJ2-5; 7 nucleotides agree with TRBD1. The CDR3 length is 13 residues. Germline-derived CDR1 and CDR2 are MNHEY and SVGAGI. V shed 8 bases, J shed 1 base, and the junction held 4 bases outside the gene matches. CDR3 amino acids: CASQGVVQETQYF. DNA for the CDR3: TGTGCCAGCCAGGGGGTAGTCCAAGAGACCCAGTACTTC.

The rearrangement joins TRBV6-6 to TRBJ1-5; possibly TRBD1 for D (5 bases). CDR1 MNHNY and CDR2 SVGAGI come from the germline V gene (reference sequence). Trimming left V 7 bases short and J 4 bases short, with 14 bases between. This CDR3 has 14 amino acids. The CDR3 is CASTRDGGNQPQHF. The CDR3 DNA sequence: TGTGCCAGCACACGAGATGGGGGGAATCAGCCCCAGCATTTT.

The chain carries TRBV9 and TRBJ2-2, with 9 bases lining up with TRBD2. CDR1 and CDR2 from the germline V gene are SGDLS and YYNGEE. J lost 5 bases, V lost 3 bases, and 5 bases had no gene match. This CDR3 spans 15 amino acids. The CDR3 DNA sequence: TGTGCCAGCAGCGGTAGCGGGAGAGGTACCGGGGAGCTGTTTTTT. It encodes CASSGSGRGTGELFF.

The count of this clone is one. The chain has TRBV7-2 and TRBJ1-1, with 8 bases that match TRBD1. The CDR3 loop spans 17 amino acids. V shed 5 bases and J 2 bases; nucleotides not matched to a gene: 13. Germline V gene sequence: CDR1 SGHTA, CDR2 FQGNSA. The CDR3 loop is CASSITRGQAYNTEAFF. The CDR3 DNA reads TGTGCCAGCAGCATCACGAGGGGACAGGCTTATAACACTGAAGCTTTCTTT.

The chain uses TRBV11-2 and TRBJ1-4, with D maybe TRBD1 (5 bases). CDR1 and CDR2 from the germline V gene are SGHAT and FQNNGV. CDR3 length: 17 residues. V lost 5 bases, J lost 2 bases, and 18 bases lay in between. Here the CDR3 DNA reads TGTGCCAGCAGCCCAAATCCCCAGGGTAGTACTAATGAAAAACTGTTTTTT. Amino acids: CASSPNPQGSTNEKLFF. The full variable domain, in which reference TRBV11-2 and TRBJ1-4 provide the parts outside the CDR3, is EAGVAQSPRYKIIEKRQSVAFWCNPISGHATLYWYQQILGQGPKLLIQFQNNGVVDDSQLPKDRFSAERLKGVDSTLKIQPAKLEDSAVYLCASSPNPQGSTNEKLFFGSGTQLSVL.

The chain carries TRBV4-1 and TRBJ2-3; 15 nucleotides agree with TRBD2. The length of the CDR3 is 17 residues. Germline loops: CDR1 MGHRA, CDR2 YSYEKL. V lost 3 bases, J lost 4 bases, and 5 bases stayed unmatched. The CDR3 DNA sequence: TGCGCCAGCAGCCAGCCGGGACTAGCGGGAGGAGCAGATACGCAGTATTTT. Its translation is CASSQPGLAGGADTQYF.

V usage is TRBV7-8 and J usage is TRBJ2-1; TRBD2 agrees at 10 bases. The CDR3 spans 15 residues. Trimming removed 8 bases from V and 4 bases from J; junction bases left unmatched: 8. Germline CDR1 and CDR2: SGHVS and FQNEAQ. This CDR3 is CASGGGLALYNEQFF. CDR3 DNA sequence: TGTGCCAGCGGGGGGGGACTAGCGTTATACAATGAGCAGTTCTTC.

The rearrangement joins TRBV9 to TRBJ1-1; TRBD1 might be the D (6 bases). The germline V gene encodes CDR1 SGDLS and CDR2 YYNGEE. The ends were cut back, 2 bases at V and 5 bases at J, with 13 bases in the middle. The CDR3 runs 14 residues. Here the CDR3 reads CASSVGPGATEAFF. The CDR3 DNA is TGTGCCAGCAGCGTGGGGCCAGGGGCTACTGAAGCTTTCTTT.

The rearrangement links TRBV7-9 to TRBJ2-6; a possible D gene is TRBD2 (6 bases). Per germline, CDR1 SEHNR and CDR2 FQNEAQ (reference sequence). This CDR3 has 17 amino acids. V dropped 5 bases and J dropped 4 bases, with 18 bases sitting between them. CDR3 in DNA: TGTGCCAGCAGCCGAGAATTCACTAGCTCCGGGGCCAACGTCCTGACTTTC. Translated, it gives CASSREFTSSGANVLTF.

The genes are TRBV9 and TRBJ2-1; no reliable D call. The length of the CDR3 is 16 residues. Trimming stripped 0 bases from V and 0 bases from J, with 10 bases between. Per the germline V gene, CDR1 is SGDLS and CDR2 is YYNGEE. CDR3 coding DNA: TGTGCCAGCAGCGTAGAGTGGAGAAGCTCCTACAATGAGCAGTTCTTC. Translated: CASSVEWRSSYNEQFF.